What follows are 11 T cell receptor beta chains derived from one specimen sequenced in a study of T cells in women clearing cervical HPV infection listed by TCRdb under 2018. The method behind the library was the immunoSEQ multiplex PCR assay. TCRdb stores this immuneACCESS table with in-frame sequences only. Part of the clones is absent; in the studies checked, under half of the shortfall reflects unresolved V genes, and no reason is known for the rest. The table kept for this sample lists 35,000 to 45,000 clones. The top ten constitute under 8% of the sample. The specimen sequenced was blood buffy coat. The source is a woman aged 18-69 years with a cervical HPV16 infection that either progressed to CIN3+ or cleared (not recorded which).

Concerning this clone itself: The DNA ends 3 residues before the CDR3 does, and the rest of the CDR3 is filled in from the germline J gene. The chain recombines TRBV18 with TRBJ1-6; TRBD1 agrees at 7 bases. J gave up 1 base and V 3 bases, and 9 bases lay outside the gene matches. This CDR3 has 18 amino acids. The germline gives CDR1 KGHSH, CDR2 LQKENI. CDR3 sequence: CASSPGIGTVSYNSPLHF. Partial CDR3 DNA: TGTGCCAGCTCACCCGGAATAGGGACAGTTTCCTATAATTCACCC. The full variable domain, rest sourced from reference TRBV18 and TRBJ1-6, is NAGVMQNPRHLVRRRGQEARLRCSPMKGHSHVYWYRQLPEEGLKFMVYLQKENIIDESGMPKERFSAEFPKEGPSILRIQQVVRGDSAAYFCASSPGIGTVSYNSPLHFGNGTRLTVT.

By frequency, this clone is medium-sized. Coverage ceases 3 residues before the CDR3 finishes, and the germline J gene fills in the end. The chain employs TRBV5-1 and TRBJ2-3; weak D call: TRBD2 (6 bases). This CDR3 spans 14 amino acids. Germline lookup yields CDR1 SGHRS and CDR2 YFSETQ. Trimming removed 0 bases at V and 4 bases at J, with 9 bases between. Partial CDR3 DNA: TGCGCCAGCAGCTTGGATACTAGCTCAGATACG. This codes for CASSLDTSSDT. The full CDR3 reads CASSLDTSSDTQYF.

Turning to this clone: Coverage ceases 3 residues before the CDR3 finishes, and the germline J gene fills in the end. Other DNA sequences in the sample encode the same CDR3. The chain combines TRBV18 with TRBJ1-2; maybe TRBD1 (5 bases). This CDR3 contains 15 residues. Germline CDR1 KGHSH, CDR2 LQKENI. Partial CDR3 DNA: TGTGCCAGCTCCCGAGAGCCTAGCGGGGACCATGTC. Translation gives CASSREPSGDHV. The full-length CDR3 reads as CASSREPSGDHVYTF.

CDR3 sequence reads: CASSPFSYNEQFF. Incomplete CDR3 DNA: TGCGCCAGCAGCCCCTTCTCCTACAATGAG. This sequence joins TRBV5-1 and TRBJ2-1; no reliable D call. The read falls 3 residues short of the CDR3 end, and the missing part is taken from the germline J gene. This CDR3 region has 13 residues. CDR1 is SGHRS, CDR2 YFSETQ, per germline. The V gene lost 4 bases and the J gene lost 0 bases, with 5 bases spanning the gap.

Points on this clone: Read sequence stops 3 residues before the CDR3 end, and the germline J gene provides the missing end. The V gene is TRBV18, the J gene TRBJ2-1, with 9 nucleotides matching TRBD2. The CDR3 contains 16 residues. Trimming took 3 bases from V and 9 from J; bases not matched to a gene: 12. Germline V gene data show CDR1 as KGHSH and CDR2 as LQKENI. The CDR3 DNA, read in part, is TGTGCCAGCTCACCGGTTGGTGGCGGGAGGGCCGGTGAG. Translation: CASSPVGGGRAGE. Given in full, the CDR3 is CASSPVGGGRAGEQFF.

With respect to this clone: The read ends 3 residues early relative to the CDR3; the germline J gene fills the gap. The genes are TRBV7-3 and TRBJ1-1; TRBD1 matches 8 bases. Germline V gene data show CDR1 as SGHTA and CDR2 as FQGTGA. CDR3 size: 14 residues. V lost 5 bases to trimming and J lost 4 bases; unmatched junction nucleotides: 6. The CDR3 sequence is CASSPQGGGTEAFF. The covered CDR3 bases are TGTGCCAGCAGCCCACAGGGGGGTGGCACTGAA.

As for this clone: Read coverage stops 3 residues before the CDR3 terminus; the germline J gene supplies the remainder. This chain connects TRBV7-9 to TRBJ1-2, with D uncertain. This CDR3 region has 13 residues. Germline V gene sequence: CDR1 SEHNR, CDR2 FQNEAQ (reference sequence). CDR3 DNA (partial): TGTGCCAGCAGCTCCGGGTTCTCCTACGAC. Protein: CASSSGFSYD. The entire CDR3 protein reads CASSSGFSYDYTF.

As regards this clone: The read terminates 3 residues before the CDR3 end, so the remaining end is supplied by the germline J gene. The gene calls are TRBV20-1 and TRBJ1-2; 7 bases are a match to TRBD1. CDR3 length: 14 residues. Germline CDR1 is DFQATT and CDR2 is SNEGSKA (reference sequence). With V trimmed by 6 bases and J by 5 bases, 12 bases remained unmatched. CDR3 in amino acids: CSATGTVLRYGYTF. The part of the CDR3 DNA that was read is TGCAGTGCAACCGGGACAGTCCTGAGATATGGC.

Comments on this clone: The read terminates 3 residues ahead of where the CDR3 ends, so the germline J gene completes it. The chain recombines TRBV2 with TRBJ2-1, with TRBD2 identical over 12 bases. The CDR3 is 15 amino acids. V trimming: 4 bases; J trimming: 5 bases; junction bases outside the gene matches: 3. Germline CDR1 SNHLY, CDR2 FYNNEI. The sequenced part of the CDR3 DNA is TGTGCCAGCAGTGTGGCTAGCGGGGGGGACAATGAG. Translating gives CASSVASGGDNE. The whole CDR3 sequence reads CASSVASGGDNEQFF.

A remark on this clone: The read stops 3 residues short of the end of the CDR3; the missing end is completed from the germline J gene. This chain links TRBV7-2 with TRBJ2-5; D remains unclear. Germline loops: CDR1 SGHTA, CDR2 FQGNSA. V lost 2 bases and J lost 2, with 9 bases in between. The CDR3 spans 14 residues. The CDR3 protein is CASSLQSSQETQYF. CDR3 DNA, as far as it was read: TGTGCCAGCAGCTTACAGTCCTCTCAAGAGACC.

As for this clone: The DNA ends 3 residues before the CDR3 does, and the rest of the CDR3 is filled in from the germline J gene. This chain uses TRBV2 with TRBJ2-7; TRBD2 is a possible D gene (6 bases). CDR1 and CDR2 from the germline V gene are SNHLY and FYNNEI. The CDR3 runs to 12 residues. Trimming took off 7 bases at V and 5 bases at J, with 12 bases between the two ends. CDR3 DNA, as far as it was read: TGTGCCAGCAATGGGGGGTTCGACGAG. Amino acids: CASNGGFDE. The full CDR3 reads CASNGGFDEQYF.